Sequencing of this T cell receptor beta chain was carried out in a study of blood T cell repertoires in COVID-19. Background on the study: Sample material is recorded as cDNA or gDNA derived from T cells, B-cell-depleted T cells, or PBMCs.

The CDR3 consists of 15 residues. J lost 8 bases, V lost 8 bases, and 11 bases had no gene match. Germline V CDR1 and CDR2: KGHSH, LQKENI. Original processing methods: Researchers report that nucleated cell counts were estimated from reference gene primer amplification. TCRdb keeps only in-frame clones here, not all; method: immunoSEQ multiplex PCR. V and J calls and clone size follow that table, whereas D and trimming were derived from the DNA. Found here are more than 300,000 clones, about 89% of them singletons; the top ten hold roughly 0.9%. Recruitment covered about two dozen US areas and drew participants whose ages spanned about 18 to 90 years. Each exposed participant met a COVID-19 case in the 2 weeks preceding study entry.

Sequencing was done on a sample of PBMCs or T cells enriched from blood (not recorded which). The origin of this receptor is a woman between 35 and 50 years old who had been exposed to COVID-19. The chain combines TRBV18 with TRBJ1-4, with 10 nucleotides matching TRBD1. The CDR3 sequence is CASAIDRGLKEKLFF. The CDR3 nucleotides are TGTGCCAGCGCCATCGACAGGGGGCTTAAAGAAAAACTGTTTTTT.